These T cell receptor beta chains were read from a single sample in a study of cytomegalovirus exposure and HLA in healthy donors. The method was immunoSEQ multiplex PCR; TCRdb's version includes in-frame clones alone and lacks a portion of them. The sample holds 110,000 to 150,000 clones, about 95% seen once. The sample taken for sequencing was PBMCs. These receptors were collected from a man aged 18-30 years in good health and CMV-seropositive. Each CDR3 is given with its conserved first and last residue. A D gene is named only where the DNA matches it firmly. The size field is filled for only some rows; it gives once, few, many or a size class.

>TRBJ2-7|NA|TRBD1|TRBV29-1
CSVLGVGDSRAYEQYF
TGCAGCGTCCTGGGGGTTGGGGACAGTCGAGCCTACGAGCAGTACTTC
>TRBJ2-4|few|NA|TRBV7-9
CASSSDTVAKNIQYF
TGTGCCAGCAGCTCCGACACCGTAGCCAAAAACATTCAGTACTTC
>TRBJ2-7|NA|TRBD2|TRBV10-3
CAIQRDSYEQYF
TGTGCCATCCAGCGGGACTCCTACGAGCAGTACTTC
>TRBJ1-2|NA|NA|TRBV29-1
CSVEERVGRAGGYTF
TGCAGCGTTGAAGAAAGGGTTGGCAGGGCCGGGGGCTACACCTTC
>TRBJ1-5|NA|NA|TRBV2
CASRPRGGGVPQHF
TGTGCCAGCAGACCTAGGGGAGGTGGGGTGCCCCAGCATTTT
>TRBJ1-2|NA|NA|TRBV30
CAWSVLSSGYTF
TGTGCCTGGAGTGTACTTAGTAGCGGCTACACCTTC
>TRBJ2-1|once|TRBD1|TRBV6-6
CASSGGQGNEQFF
TGTGCCAGCAGCGGGGGACAGGGCAATGAGCAGTTCTTC
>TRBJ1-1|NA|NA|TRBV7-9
CASSSQGGNTEAFF
TGTGCCAGCAGCTCACAGGGCGGGAACACTGAAGCTTTCTTT
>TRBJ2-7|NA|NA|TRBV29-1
CSVGGVGDEQYF
TGCAGCGTGGGCGGCGTCGGGGACGAGCAGTACTTC
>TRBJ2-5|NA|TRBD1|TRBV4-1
CASSLTGVQETQYF
TGCGCCAGCAGCCTAACAGGGGTCCAAGAGACCCAGTACTTC
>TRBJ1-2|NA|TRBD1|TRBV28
CASSSPGGGYTF
TGTGCCAGCAGTTCCCCAGGGGGCGGCTACACCTTC
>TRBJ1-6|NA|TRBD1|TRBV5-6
CASRAGTGTNSPLHF
TGTGCCAGCAGGGCCGGGACAGGGACTAATTCACCCCTCCACTTT
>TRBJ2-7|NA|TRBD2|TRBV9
CASSPNRTRGGFDYEQYF
TGTGCCAGCAGCCCCAACCGGACACGGGGAGGGTTCGACTACGAGCAGTACTTC
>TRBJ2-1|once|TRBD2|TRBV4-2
CASSQAGGSSYNEQFF
TGTGCCAGCAGCCAAGCCGGCGGGAGCTCCTACAATGAGCAGTTCTTC
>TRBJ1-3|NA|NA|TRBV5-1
CASRGPNSGNTIYF
TGCGCCAGCAGGGGCCCAAACTCTGGAAACACCATATATTTT
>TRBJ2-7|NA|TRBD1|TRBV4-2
CASSPGGARGFEQYF
TGTGCCAGCAGCCCGGGTGGCGCCAGGGGGTTCGAGCAGTACTTC
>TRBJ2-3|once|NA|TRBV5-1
CASSLTSTDTQYF
TGCGCCAGCAGCCTCACTAGCACAGATACGCAGTATTTT
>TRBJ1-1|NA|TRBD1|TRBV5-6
CASSAQGISEAFF
TGTGCCAGCAGTGCACAGGGGATCTCTGAAGCTTTCTTT
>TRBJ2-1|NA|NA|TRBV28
CASSLELMDWSGYNEQFF
TGTGCCAGCAGTTTGGAACTCATGGACTGGTCTGGTTACAATGAGCAGTTCTTC
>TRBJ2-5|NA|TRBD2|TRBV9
CASSVGASGRAGETQYF
TGTGCCAGCAGCGTAGGGGCTAGCGGGAGGGCCGGAGAGACCCAGTACTTC
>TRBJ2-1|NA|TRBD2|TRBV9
CASSVGLAGGPGDNEQFF
TGTGCCAGCAGCGTAGGACTAGCGGGAGGGCCCGGGGACAATGAGCAGTTCTTC
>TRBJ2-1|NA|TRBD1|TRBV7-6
CASSLRQGLYNEQFF
TGTGCCAGCAGCTTAAGACAGGGCCTATACAATGAGCAGTTCTTC
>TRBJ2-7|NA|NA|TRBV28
CASSALPDRVLGSYEQYF
TGTGCCAGCAGTGCCTTACCTGACCGAGTCCTAGGCTCCTACGAGCAGTACTTC
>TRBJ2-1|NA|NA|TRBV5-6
CASSLNFGVGSYNEQFF
TGTGCCAGCAGCTTGAACTTCGGGGTGGGCTCCTACAATGAGCAGTTCTTC
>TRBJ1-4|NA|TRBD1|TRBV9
CASSVGGTGGTGEKLFF
TGTGCCAGCAGCGTAGGTGGGACAGGGGGCACCGGTGAAAAACTGTTTTTT
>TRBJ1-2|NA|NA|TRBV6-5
CASSTQGQALYGYTF
TGTGCCAGCAGTACGCAGGGCCAAGCTCTTTATGGCTACACCTTC
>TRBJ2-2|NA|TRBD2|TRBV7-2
CASSSRRLAQGGELFF
TGTGCCAGCAGCTCCCGAAGACTAGCGCAGGGCGGGGAGCTGTTTTTT
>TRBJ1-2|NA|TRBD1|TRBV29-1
CSVTPGQGYGYTF
TGCAGCGTCACACCAGGACAGGGCTATGGCTACACCTTC
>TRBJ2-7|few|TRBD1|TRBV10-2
CASSDMMRTGSYEQYF
TGCGCCAGCAGTGACATGATGCGGACAGGGTCCTACGAGCAGTACTTC
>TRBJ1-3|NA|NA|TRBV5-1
CASSLGGTQIGNTIYF
TGCGCCAGCAGCTTGGGAGGGACACAAATAGGAAACACCATATATTTT
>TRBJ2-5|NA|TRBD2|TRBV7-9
CASSLGPGGGRETQYF
TGTGCCAGCAGCTTAGGGCCTGGGGGGGGTCGGGAGACCCAGTACTTC
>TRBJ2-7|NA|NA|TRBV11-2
CASSLRAGTSYEQYF
TGTGCCAGCAGCTTACGGGCGGGAACCTCCTACGAGCAGTACTTC
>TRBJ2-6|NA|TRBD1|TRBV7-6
CASSLGTVSSGANVLTF
TGTGCCAGCAGCTTGGGGACAGTGAGCTCTGGGGCCAACGTCCTGACTTTC
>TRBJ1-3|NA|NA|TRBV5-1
CASSSNRSYGGNTIYF
TGCGCCAGCAGCTCGAACAGGAGCTACGGTGGAAACACCATATATTTT
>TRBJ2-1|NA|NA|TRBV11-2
CASSFGDSYNEQFF
TGTGCCAGCAGCTTCGGGGACTCCTACAATGAGCAGTTCTTC
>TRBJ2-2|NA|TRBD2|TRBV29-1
CSVASGRNGELFF
TGCAGCGTCGCTAGCGGGAGGAACGGGGAGCTGTTTTTT
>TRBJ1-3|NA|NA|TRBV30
CAWAGALGNTIYF
TGTGCCTGGGCGGGTGCCTTAGGAAACACCATATATTTT
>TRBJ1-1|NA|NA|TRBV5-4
CASSRPGDTEAFF
TGTGCCAGCAGCCGTCCGGGGGACACTGAAGCTTTCTTT
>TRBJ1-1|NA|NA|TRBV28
CASSFSTGSTEAFF
TGTGCCAGCAGTTTTAGTACAGGGTCCACTGAAGCTTTCTTT
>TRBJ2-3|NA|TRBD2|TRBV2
CASSWTSGRVGSTDTQYF
TGTGCCAGCAGCTGGACTAGCGGGAGGGTGGGAAGCACAGATACGCAGTATTTT
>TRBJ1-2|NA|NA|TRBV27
CASSYRWGAFGGYTF
TGTGCCAGCAGTTATCGCTGGGGCGCTTTCGGCGGCTACACCTTC
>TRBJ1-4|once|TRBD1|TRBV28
CASRSLTGAHEKLFF
TGTGCCAGCAGAAGCCTGACAGGGGCCCATGAAAAACTGTTTTTT
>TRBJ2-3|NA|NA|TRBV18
CASSPPAGQSGDTQYF
TGTGCCAGCTCACCACCTGCAGGACAGTCAGGGGATACGCAGTATTTT
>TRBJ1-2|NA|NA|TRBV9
CASSFHLTGVPWGYTF
TGTGCCAGCAGCTTCCACCTCACAGGCGTACCCTGGGGCTACACCTTC
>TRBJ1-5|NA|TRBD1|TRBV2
CASSAETGRNQPQHF
TGTGCCAGCAGTGCGGAGACAGGGCGAAATCAGCCCCAGCATTTT
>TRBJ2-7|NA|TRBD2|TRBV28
CASTYSGAGSSYEQYF
TGTGCCAGCACCTACAGCGGGGCAGGGAGCTCCTACGAGCAGTACTTC
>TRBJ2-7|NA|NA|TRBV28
CASSFREGYEQYF
TGTGCCAGCAGTTTCAGGGAAGGCTACGAGCAGTACTTC
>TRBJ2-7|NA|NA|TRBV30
CAWDLGQGGQYF
TGTGCCTGGGACCTGGGACAAGGGGGACAGTACTTC
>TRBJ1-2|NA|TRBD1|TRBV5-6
CASSSRLGQGFFYGYTF
TGTGCCAGCAGCTCACGGTTGGGACAGGGCTTTTTCTATGGCTACACCTTC
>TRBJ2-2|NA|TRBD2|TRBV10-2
CASSDIGTSTGELFF
TGCGCCAGCAGTGATATCGGGACTAGCACCGGGGAGCTGTTTTTT
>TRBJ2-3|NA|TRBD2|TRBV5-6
CASSERLAVTTDTQYF
TGTGCCAGCAGCGAAAGACTAGCGGTAACTACAGATACGCAGTATTTT
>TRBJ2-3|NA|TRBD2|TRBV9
CASSPWTSGTDTQYF
TGTGCCAGCAGCCCTTGGACTAGCGGGACAGATACGCAGTATTTT
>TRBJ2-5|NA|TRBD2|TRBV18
CASSPTMTSGRAGETQYF
TGTGCCAGCTCACCTACAATGACTAGCGGGAGGGCCGGTGAGACCCAGTACTTC
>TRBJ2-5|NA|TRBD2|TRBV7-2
CASSSGLAGVETQYF
TGTGCCAGCAGCTCGGGACTAGCGGGAGTAGAGACCCAGTACTTC